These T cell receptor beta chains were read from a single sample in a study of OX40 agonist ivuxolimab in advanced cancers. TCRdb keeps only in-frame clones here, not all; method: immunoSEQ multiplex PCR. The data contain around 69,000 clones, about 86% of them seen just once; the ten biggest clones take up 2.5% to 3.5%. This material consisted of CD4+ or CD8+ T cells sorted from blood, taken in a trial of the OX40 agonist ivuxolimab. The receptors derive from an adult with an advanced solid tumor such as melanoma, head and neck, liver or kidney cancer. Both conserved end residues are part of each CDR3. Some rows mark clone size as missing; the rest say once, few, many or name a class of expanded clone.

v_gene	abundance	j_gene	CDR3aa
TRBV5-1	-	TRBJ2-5	CASTFTGLAGGQETQYF
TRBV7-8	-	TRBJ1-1	CASSPGTVNTEAFF
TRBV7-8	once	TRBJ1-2	CASSLGLREYGYTF
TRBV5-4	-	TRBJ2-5	CASSLAGARETQYF
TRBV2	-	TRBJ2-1	CASKEKQLYNEQFF
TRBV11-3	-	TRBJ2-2	CASRGPGPGELFF
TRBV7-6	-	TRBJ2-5	CASSALGQPYQETQYF
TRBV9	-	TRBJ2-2	CASSVSGTGPNTGELFF
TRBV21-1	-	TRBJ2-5	CASSSYPGTRYQETQYF
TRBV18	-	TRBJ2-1	CASSIRLALNEQFF
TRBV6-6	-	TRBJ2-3	CASMPGGRTDTQYF
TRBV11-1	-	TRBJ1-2	CASSSSGARGYTF
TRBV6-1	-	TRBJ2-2	CASSLATNTGELFF
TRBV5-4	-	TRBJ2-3	CASSLKLSDTQYF